This passage covers 23 T cell receptor beta chains from one sample sequenced in a study of T cells in Graves' hyperthyroidism and ophthalmopathy. The source material, RNA transcripts, was used to amplify TCR beta CDR3 regions. The HTBI set primed first-round TCR CDR3 RT-PCR. A single record per CDR3 protein comes from TCRdb applying MiXCR to the multiplex PCR reads. The repertoire holds more than 350,000 distinct CDR3 sequences, with 13% to 15% as singletons. Sequences were obtained from blood. The receptors derive from a woman aged 55-69 years with Graves' ophthalmopathy.

In this sample, this clonotype turned up many times. The chain joins TRBV6-1 to TRBJ2-7, with TRBD1 matching 11 bases. The CDR3 sequence is 14 residues long. The J segment lost 5 bases and the V segment lost 6 bases, leaving 6 bases of the junction unmatched. CDR1 MNHNS and CDR2 SASEGT come from the germline V gene. The CDR3 DNA is TGTGCCAGCAGCAAGGACAGGGGGCTGAACGAGCAGTACTTC. It translates to CASSKDRGLNEQYF.

This clonotype has at least ten counts. This chain uses TRBV5-1 with TRBJ2-5, with TRBD1 matching 12 bases. The CDR3 covers 15 residues. With 4 bases clipped from V and 5 bases from J, the junction kept 6 bases outside the gene matches. Germline V gives CDR1 SGHRS, CDR2 YFSETQ. The chain's CDR3 is CASSDRDRGLETQYF. Written as DNA, the CDR3 is TGCGCCAGCAGCGACCGGGACAGGGGGCTCGAGACCCAGTACTTC.

This clonotype was seen ten or more times. This rearrangement joins TRBV27 to TRBJ2-1, with TRBD2 as a possible D gene (6 bases). V was pared by 4 bases and J by 1 base, with 14 bases between. The germline V gene encodes CDR1 MNHEY and CDR2 SMNVEV (reference sequence). This CDR3 has 16 residues. The DNA for the CDR3 is TGTGCCAGCAGTTCCCCCTGGGCGGGATCCTACAATGAGCAGTTCTTC. This codes for CASSSPWAGSYNEQFF.

The V and J genes are TRBV24-1 and TRBJ2-1; D might be TRBD2 (6 bases). The CDR3 loop spans 14 amino acids. The germline V gene has CDR1 KGHDR and CDR2 SFDVKD. V dropped 5 bases and J dropped 4 bases, with 11 bases sitting between them. The CDR3 is CATSVAGSYNEQFF. The CDR3 DNA reads TGTGCCACCAGTGTGGCGGGATCGTACAATGAGCAGTTCTTC.

This clonotype was seen many times. The V call is TRBV20-1, the J call TRBJ2-7; 9 nucleotides line up with TRBD2. CDR3 length equals 21 residues. With V trimmed by 0 bases and J by 3 bases, 24 bases remained unmatched. Germline CDR1 reads DFQATT; CDR2 reads SNEGSKA (reference sequence). The CDR3 region is CSARDRLGLKRGGRAVYEQYF. Written as DNA, the CDR3 is TGCAGTGCTAGAGATCGGCTGGGACTGAAACGTGGCGGGAGGGCCGTCTACGAGCAGTACTTC.

This clonotype was found many times. The V and J genes are TRBV2 and TRBJ2-5; a weak D match, TRBD2 (5 bases). Germline loops: CDR1 SNHLY, CDR2 FYNNEI. The CDR3 runs 15 residues. Trimming removed 2 bases at V and 5 bases at J, with 15 bases between. The CDR3 DNA follows: TGTGCCAGCAGTGAATCTCGAGGGCCCGCGGAGACCCAGTACTTC. Amino acids: CASSESRGPAETQYF.

This clonotype came up many times. V is TRBV12-3 or TRBV12-4 and J is TRBJ1-6; D may be TRBD1 (5 bases). V was trimmed by 5 bases and J by 6 bases, leaving 11 bases between them. The CDR3 has 14 amino acids. The CDR3 DNA sequence: TGTGCCAGCAGTATGGACATCCGTAATTCACCCCTCCACTTT. This translates into CASSMDIRNSPLHF.

This clonotype came up many times. In DNA form, the CDR3 reads TGCAGTGCTGAAAAGGGGGGCAGCTATGGCTACACCTTC. Translation: CSAEKGGSYGYTF. The rearrangement uses TRBV20-1 and TRBJ1-2; tentative D call: TRBD1 (6 bases). There are 13 residues in the CDR3. The V gene's germline CDR1 is DFQATT and CDR2 SNEGSKA (reference sequence). The V end was cut by 5 bases, the J end by 4 bases, with 14 bases between.

The chain carries TRBV5-5 and TRBJ2-3, with 11 bases aligning to TRBD2. The germline V gene has CDR1 SGHKS and CDR2 YYEKEE (reference sequence). Unmatched junction bases numbered 4, after V lost 4 bases and J lost 0 bases. CDR3 size: 16 residues. The CDR3 protein is CASSPTSGSSTDTQYF. The CDR3 region has the DNA TGTGCCAGCAGCCCCACTAGCGGGAGCAGCACAGATACGCAGTATTTT.

This clonotype showed up many times. The V and J genes are TRBV30 and TRBJ1-4; D is ambiguous. Trimming took off 1 base at V and 5 bases at J, with 14 bases between the two ends. There are 15 residues in the CDR3. Germline V gene lookup returns CDR1 GTSNPN and CDR2 SVGIG (reference sequence). The CDR3 spells CAWSGTTMGNEKLFF. The CDR3 DNA is TGTGCCTGGAGTGGAACCACAATGGGAAATGAAAAACTGTTTTTT. Drawing the rest from reference TRBV30 and TRBJ1-4, the complete variable domain is SQTIHQWPATLVQPVGSPLSLECTVEGTSNPNLYWYRQAAGRGLQLLFYSVGIGQISSEVPQNLSASRPQDRQFILSSKKLLLSDSGFYLCAWSGTTMGNEKLFFGSGTQLSVL.

This clonotype was observed at least ten times. The chain carries TRBV6-1 and TRBJ2-7; no clear D. Between the trimmed V and J ends, which lost 5 bases and 4 bases, there was a span of 15 bases. Germline values: CDR1 MNHNS, CDR2 SASEGT. This CDR3 region has 14 residues. CDR3 sequence (DNA): TGTGCCAGCAGTCCGGACCCCGCGTCATACGAGCAGTACTTC. Amino acids: CASSPDPASYEQYF.

This clonotype showed up just a few times. The chain couples TRBV14 to TRBJ2-7; 8 bases match TRBD1. This CDR3 has 13 amino acids. Germline lookup yields CDR1 SGHDN and CDR2 FVKESK. V gave up 6 bases and J gave up 4 bases; unmatched junction bases: 5. The CDR3 sequence: CASSRDRRYEQYF. CDR3 in DNA: TGTGCCAGCAGTAGGGACAGGAGGTACGAGCAGTACTTC.

This clonotype appeared a few times. The chain has TRBV27 and TRBJ2-7; unclear D gene. Germline assignment: CDR1 MNHEY and CDR2 SMNVEV (reference sequence). V lost 5 bases and J 2 bases, leaving 13 bases between the germline ends. The CDR3 runs 14 residues. DNA for the CDR3: TGTGCCAGCAGTAACCGAGGTAGGGCCTACGAGCAGTACTTC. Encoded protein: CASSNRGRAYEQYF.

This clonotype was observed at least ten times. DNA of the CDR3: TGCAGCGTTCGGGGGGAAGAGACCCAGTACTTC. Translating gives CSVRGEETQYF. The J gene is TRBJ2-5, the V gene TRBV29-1; 7 bases are a match to TRBD2. With V trimmed by 5 bases and J by 3 bases, 0 bases remained unmatched. Per the germline V gene, CDR1 is SQVTM and CDR2 is ANQGSEA. CDR3 length equals 11 residues.

The chain recombines TRBV6-2 or TRBV6-3 with TRBJ2-7, with 10 nucleotides matching TRBD1. Trimming at V came to 10 bases and at J to 7 bases, leaving 13 bases not matched to a gene. The CDR3 consists of 14 residues. Per the germline V gene, CDR1 is MNHEY and CDR2 is SVGEGT. The CDR3 is CAIARVGQGREQYF. The CDR3 region has the DNA TGTGCCATAGCCCGAGTGGGACAGGGGCGTGAGCAGTACTTC.

A few counts support this clonotype. The chain is built from TRBV2 and TRBJ2-5, with D unresolved. The CDR3 is 12 amino acids. Germline V CDR1 and CDR2: SNHLY, FYNNEI. Trimming removed 7 bases from V and 0 bases from J, with 6 bases in between. CDR3: CASTDNQETQYF. CDR3 bases: TGTGCCAGCACTGACAACCAAGAGACCCAGTACTTC.

This clonotype was seen only a few times. The V gene is TRBV10-2, the J gene TRBJ1-2; D is uncertain. The CDR3 extends over 13 amino acids. The germline V gene encodes CDR1 WSHSY and CDR2 SAAADI. Trimming cost V 4 bases and J 6 bases, with 12 bases left between them. CDR3 in DNA: TGCGCCAGCAGTGGAGCGGGGAAGAATGGCTACACCTTC. It specifies CASSGAGKNGYTF.

This clonotype was counted at least ten times. This chain uses TRBV12-3 or TRBV12-4 with TRBJ2-7; D is uncertain. The CDR3 runs to 11 residues. The germline V and J ends were trimmed by 1 base and 7 bases, with 5 bases remaining between them. CDR3 DNA sequence: TGTGCCAGCAGTTTAGTGCGGGAGCAGTACTTC. Translation: CASSLVREQYF.

The chain couples TRBV19 to TRBJ2-3; D possibly corresponds to TRBD1 (6 bases). Germline V lookup: CDR1 LNHDA, CDR2 SQIVND (reference sequence). V shed 6 bases and J shed 2 bases, with 12 bases lying between them. There are 14 residues in the CDR3. In DNA, the CDR3 is TGTGCCAGTAGCAGTGACAGGAACACAGATACGCAGTATTTT. Amino acid sequence: CASSSDRNTDTQYF.

This clonotype has only a few counts. The chain carries TRBV2 and TRBJ2-5; D not resolved. Trimming pared 7 bases from V and 3 bases from J, leaving 15 bases between. CDR3 length equals 14 residues. Germline V gene sequence: CDR1 SNHLY, CDR2 FYNNEI. The CDR3 region is CASNYFDGEETQYF. In DNA form, the CDR3 reads TGTGCCAGCAATTACTTCGACGGAGAAGAGACCCAGTACTTC.

The table lists this clonotype with many counts. This sequence joins TRBV11-2 and TRBJ2-3; D ambiguous. From germline, CDR1 is SGHAT and CDR2 FQNNGV. CDR3 length: 15 amino acids. With 0 bases removed from V and 2 bases from J, the gap between germline ends came to 9 bases. The CDR3 nucleotides read TGTGCCAGCAGCTTAGATCAGATCTACACAGATACGCAGTATTTT. It yields the protein CASSLDQIYTDTQYF.

This clonotype was seen many times. This chain connects TRBV7-9 to TRBJ2-2, with TRBD1 matching over 7 bases. The CDR3 spans 15 residues. Germline CDR1 is SEHNR and CDR2 is FQNEAQ (reference sequence). With 5 bases clipped from V and 4 bases from J, the junction kept 7 bases outside the gene matches. CDR3 in amino acids: CASSTRQGGTGELFF. The CDR3 DNA reads as TGTGCCAGCAGCACCAGACAGGGCGGCACCGGGGAGCTGTTTTTT. Full variable domain (missing parts from reference TRBV7-9 and TRBJ2-2): DTGVSQNPRHKITKRGQNVTFRCDPISEHNRLYWYRQTLGQGPEFLTYFQNEAQLEKSRLLSDRFSAERPKGSFSTLEIQRTEQGDSAMYLCASSTRQGGTGELFFGEGSRLTVL.

This clonotype came up many times. This chain connects TRBV6-5 to TRBJ2-5; TRBD2 agrees at 8 bases. Unmatched junction bases numbered 17, after V lost 1 base and J lost 7 bases. In germline, CDR1 is MNHEY, CDR2 SVGAGI. The CDR3 runs to 18 residues. CDR3 sequence (DNA): TGTGCCAGCAGTTACTATGGGGGGCGCGGAGCGGGAGTCGGGACCCAGTACTTC. Protein product: CASSYYGGRGAGVGTQYF.